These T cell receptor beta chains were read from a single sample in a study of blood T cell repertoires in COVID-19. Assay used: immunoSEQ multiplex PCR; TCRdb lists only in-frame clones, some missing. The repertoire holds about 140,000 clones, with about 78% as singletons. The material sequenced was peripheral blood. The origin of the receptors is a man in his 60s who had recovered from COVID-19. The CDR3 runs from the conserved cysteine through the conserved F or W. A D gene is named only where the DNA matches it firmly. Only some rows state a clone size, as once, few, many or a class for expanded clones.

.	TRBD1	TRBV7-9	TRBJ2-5	CASSVRAGQGAETQYF	TGTGCCAGCAGCGTTCGGGCGGGACAGGGAGCAGAGACCCAGTACTTC
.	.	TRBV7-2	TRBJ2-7	CASSPRGGSGNEQYF	TGTGCCAGCAGCCCAAGGGGGGGCTCTGGGAACGAGCAGTACTTC
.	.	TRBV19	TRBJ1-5	CASTPPRGSSNQPQHF	TGTGCCAGTACCCCCCCCCGAGGCAGTAGCAATCAGCCCCAGCATTTT
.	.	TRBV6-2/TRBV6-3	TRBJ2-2	CASSFIGELFF	TGTGCCAGCAGTTTCATCGGGGAGCTGTTTTTT
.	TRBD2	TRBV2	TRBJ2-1	CASSATSGHNEQFF	TGTGCCAGCAGTGCGACTAGCGGGCACAATGAGCAGTTCTTC
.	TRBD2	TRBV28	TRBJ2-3	CANGLAGEDTQYF	TGTGCCAACGGACTAGCGGGGGAGGATACGCAGTATTTT
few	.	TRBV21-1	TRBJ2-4	CASSKVRGSVDIQYF	TGTGCCAGCAGCAAAGTGCGCGGGAGTGTCGACATTCAGTACTTC
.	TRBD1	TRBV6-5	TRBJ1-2	CASNLDRGYGYTF	TGTGCCAGCAATCTCGACAGGGGATATGGCTACACCTTC
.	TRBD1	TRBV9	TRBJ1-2	CASSPTTGNGYTF	TGTGCCAGCAGCCCAACGACAGGGAACGGCTACACCTTC
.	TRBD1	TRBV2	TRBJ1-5	CASSGDRGYQPQHF	TGTGCCAGCAGCGGGGACAGGGGGTATCAGCCCCAGCATTTT
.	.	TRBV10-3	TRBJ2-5	CAIRGGQQETQYF	TGTGCCATCAGGGGGGGACAGCAAGAGACCCAGTACTTC
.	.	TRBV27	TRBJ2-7	CASSSGVTLDEQYF	TGTGCCAGCAGTTCGGGTGTGACTCTTGACGAGCAGTACTTC
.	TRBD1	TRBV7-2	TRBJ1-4	CASSPIQGAVEKLFF	TGTGCCAGCAGCCCAATACAGGGGGCGGTTGAAAAACTGTTTTTT
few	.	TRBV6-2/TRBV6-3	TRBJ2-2	CASSATPIGELFF	TGTGCCAGCAGCGCCACCCCTATCGGGGAGCTGTTTTTT
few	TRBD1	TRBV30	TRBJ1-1	CAWTTQGRGTEAFF	TGTGCCTGGACCACACAGGGGCGCGGGACTGAAGCTTTCTTT